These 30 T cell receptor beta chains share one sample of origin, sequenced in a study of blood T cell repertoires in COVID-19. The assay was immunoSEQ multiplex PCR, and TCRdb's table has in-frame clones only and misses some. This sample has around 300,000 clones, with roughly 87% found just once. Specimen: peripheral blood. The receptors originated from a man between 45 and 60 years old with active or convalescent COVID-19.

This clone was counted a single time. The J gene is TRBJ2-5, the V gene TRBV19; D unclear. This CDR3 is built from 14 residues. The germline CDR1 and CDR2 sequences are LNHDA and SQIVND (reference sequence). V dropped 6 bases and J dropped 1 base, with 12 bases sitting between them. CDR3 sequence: CASRSAYSQETQYF. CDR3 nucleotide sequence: TGTGCCAGTAGGTCAGCGTATAGCCAAGAGACCCAGTACTTC.

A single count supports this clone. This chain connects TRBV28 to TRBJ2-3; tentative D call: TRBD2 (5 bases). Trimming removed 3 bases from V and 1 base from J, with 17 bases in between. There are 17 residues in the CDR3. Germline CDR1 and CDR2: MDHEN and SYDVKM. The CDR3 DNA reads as TGTGCCAGCAGTTTCGATACAGCCGGGGATGGCACAGATACGCAGTATTTT. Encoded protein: CASSFDTAGDGTDTQYF.

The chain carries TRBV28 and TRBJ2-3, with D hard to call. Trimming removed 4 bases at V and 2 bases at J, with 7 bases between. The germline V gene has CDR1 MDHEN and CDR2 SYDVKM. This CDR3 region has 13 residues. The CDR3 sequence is CASSYQITDTQYF. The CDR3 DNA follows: TGTGCCAGCAGTTATCAGATCACAGATACGCAGTATTTT.

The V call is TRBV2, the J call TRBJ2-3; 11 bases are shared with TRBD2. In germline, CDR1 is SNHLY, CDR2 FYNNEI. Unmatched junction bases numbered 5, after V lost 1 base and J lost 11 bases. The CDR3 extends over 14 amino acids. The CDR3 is CASSEGIGTSGQYF. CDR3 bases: TGTGCCAGCAGTGAAGGAATTGGGACTAGCGGGCAGTATTTT.

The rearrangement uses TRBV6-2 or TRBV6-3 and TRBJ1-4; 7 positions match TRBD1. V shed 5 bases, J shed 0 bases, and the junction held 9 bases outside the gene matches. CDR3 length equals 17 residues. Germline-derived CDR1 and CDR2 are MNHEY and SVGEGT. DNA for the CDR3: TGTGCCAGCAGTAACTACAGGGGACTTTCAACTAATGAAAAACTGTTTTTT. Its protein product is CASSNYRGLSTNEKLFF.

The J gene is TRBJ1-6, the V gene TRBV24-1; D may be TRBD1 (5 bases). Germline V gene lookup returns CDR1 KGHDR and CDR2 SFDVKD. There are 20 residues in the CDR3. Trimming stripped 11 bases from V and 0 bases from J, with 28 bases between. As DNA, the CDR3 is TGTGCCAAGACAATAGGACAACAACCGGATTTAAGCTCCTATAATTCACCCCTCCACTTT. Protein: CAKTIGQQPDLSSYNSPLHF.

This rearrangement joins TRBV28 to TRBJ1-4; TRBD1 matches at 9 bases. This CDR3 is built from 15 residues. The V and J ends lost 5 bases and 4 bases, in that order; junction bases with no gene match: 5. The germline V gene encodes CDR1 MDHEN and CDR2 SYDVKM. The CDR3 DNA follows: TGTGCCAGCAGTCGCGGGGGACAGGGTAATGAAAAACTGTTTTTT. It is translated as CASSRGGQGNEKLFF.

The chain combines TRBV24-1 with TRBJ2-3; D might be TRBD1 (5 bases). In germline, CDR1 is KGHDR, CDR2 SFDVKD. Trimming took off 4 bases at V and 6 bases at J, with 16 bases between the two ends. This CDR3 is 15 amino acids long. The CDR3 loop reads CATSDVSGSGDTQYF. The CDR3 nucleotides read TGTGCCACCAGTGACGTTTCAGGGTCTGGCGATACGCAGTATTTT.

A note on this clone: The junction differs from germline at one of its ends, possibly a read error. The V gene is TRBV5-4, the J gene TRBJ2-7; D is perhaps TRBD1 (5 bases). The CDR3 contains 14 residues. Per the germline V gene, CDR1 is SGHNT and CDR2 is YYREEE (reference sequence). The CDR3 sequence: CASSPRTPSSEQYF. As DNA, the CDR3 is TGTGCCAGCAGCCCACGGACACCTTCCTCCGAGCAGTACTTC.

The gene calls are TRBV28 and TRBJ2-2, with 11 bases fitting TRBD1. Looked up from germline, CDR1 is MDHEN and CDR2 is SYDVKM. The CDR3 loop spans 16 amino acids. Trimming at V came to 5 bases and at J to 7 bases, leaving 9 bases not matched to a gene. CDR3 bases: TGTGCCAGCAGTCCTTGGACAGGGGGCGCCGGCGGGGAGCTGTTTTTT. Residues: CASSPWTGGAGGELFF.

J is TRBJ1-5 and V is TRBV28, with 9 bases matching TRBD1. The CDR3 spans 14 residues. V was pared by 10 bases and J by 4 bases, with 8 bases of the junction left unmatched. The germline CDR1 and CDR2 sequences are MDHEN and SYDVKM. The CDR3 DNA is TGTGCCACCGCAACCGGGACAGGGAATCAGCCCCAGCATTTT. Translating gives CATATGTGNQPQHF.

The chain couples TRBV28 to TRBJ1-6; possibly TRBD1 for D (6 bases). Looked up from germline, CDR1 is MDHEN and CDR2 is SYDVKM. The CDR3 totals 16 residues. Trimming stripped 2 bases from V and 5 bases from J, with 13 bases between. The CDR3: CASSLGTRSDNSPLHF. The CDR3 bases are TGTGCCAGCAGTTTAGGGACACGGTCCGATAATTCACCCCTCCACTTT.

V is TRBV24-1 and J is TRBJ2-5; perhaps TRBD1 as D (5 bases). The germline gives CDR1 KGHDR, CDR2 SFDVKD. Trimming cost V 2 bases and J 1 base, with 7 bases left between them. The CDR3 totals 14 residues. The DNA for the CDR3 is TGTGCCACCAGTGATTCGACAGCCCAAGAGACCCAGTACTTC. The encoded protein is CATSDSTAQETQYF.

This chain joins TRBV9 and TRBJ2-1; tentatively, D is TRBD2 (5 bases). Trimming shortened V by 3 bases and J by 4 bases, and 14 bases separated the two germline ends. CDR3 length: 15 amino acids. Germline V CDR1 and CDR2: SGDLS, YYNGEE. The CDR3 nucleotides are TGTGCCAGCAGCGCCCACGTGGACTTATACAATGAGCAGTTCTTC. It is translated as CASSAHVDLYNEQFF.

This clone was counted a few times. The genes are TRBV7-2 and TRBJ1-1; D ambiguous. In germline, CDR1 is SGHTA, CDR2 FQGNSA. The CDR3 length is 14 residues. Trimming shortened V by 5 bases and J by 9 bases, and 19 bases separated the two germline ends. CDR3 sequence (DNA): TGTGCCAGCAGCCCGGCCCGGCAGGCTAATCAAGCTTTCTTT. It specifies CASSPARQANQAFF.

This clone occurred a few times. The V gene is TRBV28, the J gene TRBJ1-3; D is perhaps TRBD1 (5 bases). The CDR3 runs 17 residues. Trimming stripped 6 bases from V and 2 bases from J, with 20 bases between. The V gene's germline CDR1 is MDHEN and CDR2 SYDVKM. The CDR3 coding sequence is TGTGCCAGCAGCACCCCGGGAAGGGGAGGCCCTGGAAACACCATATATTTT. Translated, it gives CASSTPGRGGPGNTIYF.

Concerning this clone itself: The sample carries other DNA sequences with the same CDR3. The CDR3 bases are TGTGCCAGCAGTTTAGGCAGGGACTATGGCTACACCTTC. This sequence encodes CASSLGRDYGYTF. The rearrangement links TRBV28 to TRBJ1-2; a possible D gene is TRBD1 (5 bases). CDR3 length: 13 residues. CDR1 is MDHEN and CDR2 is SYDVKM in the germline V gene. Trimming removed 2 bases at V and 3 bases at J, with 7 bases between.

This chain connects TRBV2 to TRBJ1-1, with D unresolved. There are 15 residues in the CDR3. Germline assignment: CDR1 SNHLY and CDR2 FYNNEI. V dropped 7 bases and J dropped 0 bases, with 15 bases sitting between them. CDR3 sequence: CASTLSRGMNTEAFF. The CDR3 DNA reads TGTGCCAGCACGCTGTCGAGAGGAATGAACACTGAAGCTTTCTTT.

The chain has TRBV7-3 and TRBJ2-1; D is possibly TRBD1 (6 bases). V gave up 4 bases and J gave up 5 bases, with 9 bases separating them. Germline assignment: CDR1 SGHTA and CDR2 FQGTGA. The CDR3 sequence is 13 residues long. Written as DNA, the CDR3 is TGTGCCAGCAGCTCGGACAGTCACAATGAGCAGTTCTTC. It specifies CASSSDSHNEQFF. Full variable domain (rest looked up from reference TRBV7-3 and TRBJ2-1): GAGVSQTPSNKVTEKGKYVELRCDPISGHTALYWYRQSLGQGPEFLIYFQGTGAADDSGLPNDRFFAVRPEGSVSTLKIQRTERGDSAVYLCASSSDSHNEQFFGPGTRLTVL.

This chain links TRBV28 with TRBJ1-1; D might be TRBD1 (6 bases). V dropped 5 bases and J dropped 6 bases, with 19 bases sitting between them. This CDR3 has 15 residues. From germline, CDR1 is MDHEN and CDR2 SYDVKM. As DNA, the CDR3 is TGTGCCAGCAGTCCCTATAGAGGGGGAACCTCTGAAGCTTTCTTT. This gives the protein CASSPYRGGTSEAFF.

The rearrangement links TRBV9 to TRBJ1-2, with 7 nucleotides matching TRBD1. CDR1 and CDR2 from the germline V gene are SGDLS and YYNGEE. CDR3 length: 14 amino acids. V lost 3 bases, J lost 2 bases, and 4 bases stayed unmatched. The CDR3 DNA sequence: TGTGCCAGCAGCGCCTTGACAGGGAACTATGGCTACACCTTC. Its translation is CASSALTGNYGYTF.

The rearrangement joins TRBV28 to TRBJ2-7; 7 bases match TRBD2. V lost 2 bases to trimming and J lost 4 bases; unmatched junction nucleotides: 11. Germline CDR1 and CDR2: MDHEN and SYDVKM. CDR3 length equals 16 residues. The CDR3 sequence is CASSLGSGGSWYEQYF. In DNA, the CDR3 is TGTGCCAGCAGTTTAGGTTCGGGCGGGAGTTGGTACGAGCAGTACTTC.

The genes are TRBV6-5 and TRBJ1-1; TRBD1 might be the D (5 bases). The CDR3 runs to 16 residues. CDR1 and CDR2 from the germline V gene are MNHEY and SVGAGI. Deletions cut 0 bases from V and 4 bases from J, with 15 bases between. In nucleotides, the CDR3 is TGTGCCAGCAGTTACTCGACTGGGCAGGGTGGCACTGAAGCTTTCTTT. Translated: CASSYSTGQGGTEAFF.

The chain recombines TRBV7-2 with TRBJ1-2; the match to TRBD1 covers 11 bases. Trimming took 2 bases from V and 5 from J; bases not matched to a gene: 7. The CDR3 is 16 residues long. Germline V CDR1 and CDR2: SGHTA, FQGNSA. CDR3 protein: CASSLHGQGALYGYTF. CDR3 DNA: TGTGCCAGCAGCTTACACGGACAGGGGGCTCTTTATGGCTACACCTTC.

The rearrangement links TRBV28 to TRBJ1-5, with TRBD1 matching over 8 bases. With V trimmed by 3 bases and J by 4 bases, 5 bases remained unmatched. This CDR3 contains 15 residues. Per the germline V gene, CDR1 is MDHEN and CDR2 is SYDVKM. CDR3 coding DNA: TGTGCCAGCAGTTTTTTGGGACAGGCAAATCAGCCCCAGCATTTT. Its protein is CASSFLGQANQPQHF.

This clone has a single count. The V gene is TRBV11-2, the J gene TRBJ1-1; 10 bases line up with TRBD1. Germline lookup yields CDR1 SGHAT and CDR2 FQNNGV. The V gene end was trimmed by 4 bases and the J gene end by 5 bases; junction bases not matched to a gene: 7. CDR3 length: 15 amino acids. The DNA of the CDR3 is TGTGCCAGCAGCTATAACGGGGACAGGGGAACTGAAGCTTTCTTT. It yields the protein CASSYNGDRGTEAFF.

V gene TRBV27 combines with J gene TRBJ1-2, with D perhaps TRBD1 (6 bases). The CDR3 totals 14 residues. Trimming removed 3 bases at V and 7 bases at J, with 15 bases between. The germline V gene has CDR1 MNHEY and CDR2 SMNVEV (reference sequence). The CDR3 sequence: CASSLRQGMGGYTF. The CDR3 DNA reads TGTGCCAGCAGTTTGAGGCAGGGGATGGGTGGCTACACCTTC.

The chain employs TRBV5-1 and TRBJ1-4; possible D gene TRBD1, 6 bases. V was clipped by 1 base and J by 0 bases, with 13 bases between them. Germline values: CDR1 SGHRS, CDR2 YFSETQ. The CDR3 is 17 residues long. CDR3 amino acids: CASSLSGGLATNEKLFF. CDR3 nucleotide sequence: TGCGCCAGCAGCTTGTCGGGGGGCCTGGCAACTAATGAAAAACTGTTTTTT.

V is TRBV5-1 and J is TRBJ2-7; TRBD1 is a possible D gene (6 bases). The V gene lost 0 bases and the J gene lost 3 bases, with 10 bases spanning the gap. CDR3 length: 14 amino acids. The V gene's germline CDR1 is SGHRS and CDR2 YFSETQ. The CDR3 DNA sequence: TGCGCCAGCAGCTTGGCGACAGGTTTCTACGAGCAGTACTTC. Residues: CASSLATGFYEQYF.

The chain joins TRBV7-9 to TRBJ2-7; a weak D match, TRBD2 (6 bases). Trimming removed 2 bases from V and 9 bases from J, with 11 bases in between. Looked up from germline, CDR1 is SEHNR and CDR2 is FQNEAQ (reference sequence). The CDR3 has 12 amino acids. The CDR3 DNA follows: TGTGCCAGCAGCTTAAGCGGGTATGCGCAGTACTTC. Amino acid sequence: CASSLSGYAQYF.